The source of this T cell receptor beta chain is a study of cytomegalovirus exposure and HLA in healthy donors. For the study at large: From donors who were HLA-typed, an early data release held 81 million or so unique TCRs.

On this clone itself: Its antigen is not identified.

With V trimmed by 5 bases and J by 5 bases, 7 bases remained unmatched. This CDR3 spans 16 amino acids. Germline V CDR1 and CDR2: LNHDA, SQIVND (reference sequence). It was with 60 Vbeta and 13 Jbeta primers that the PCR ran. In the original analysis: Around 10 million of the 80 million or so unique TCR beta chains counted in a later analysis were shared. Method: immunoSEQ multiplex PCR; TCRdb's copy keeps in-frame clones and lacks some. V and J calls and clone size are those listed in that table; D and trimming were worked out from the DNA. The repertoire has some 200,000 clones, around 79% of them found once; the top ten carry approximately 0.22%. General observations from the study: The authors listed some 150 TCR beta chains as cytomegalovirus-associated.

This receptor was identified in a girl aged 2-9 years in good health and CMV-seronegative. The chain is built from TRBV19 and TRBJ2-2; TRBD2 matches at 11 bases. The sample was PBMCs. The CDR3 region is CASSPIAGGPTGELFF. The CDR3 nucleotides read TGTGCCAGTAGTCCCATAGCGGGGGGGCCGACCGGGGAGCTGTTTTTT.